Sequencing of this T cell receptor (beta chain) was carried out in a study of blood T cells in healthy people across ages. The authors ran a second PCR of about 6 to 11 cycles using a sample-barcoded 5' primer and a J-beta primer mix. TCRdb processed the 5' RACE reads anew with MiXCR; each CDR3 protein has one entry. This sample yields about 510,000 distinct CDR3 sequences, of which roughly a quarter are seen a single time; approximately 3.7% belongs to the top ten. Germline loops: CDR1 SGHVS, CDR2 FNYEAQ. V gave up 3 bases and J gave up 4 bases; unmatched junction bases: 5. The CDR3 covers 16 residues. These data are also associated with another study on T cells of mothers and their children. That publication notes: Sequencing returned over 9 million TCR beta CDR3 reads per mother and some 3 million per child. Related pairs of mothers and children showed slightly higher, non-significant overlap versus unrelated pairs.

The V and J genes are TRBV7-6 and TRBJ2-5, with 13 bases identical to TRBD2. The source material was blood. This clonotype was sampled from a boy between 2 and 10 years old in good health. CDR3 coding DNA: TGTGCCAGCAGCTTGGGCGGACTAGCGGGAGCAGAGACCCAGTACTTC. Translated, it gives CASSLGGLAGAETQYF.